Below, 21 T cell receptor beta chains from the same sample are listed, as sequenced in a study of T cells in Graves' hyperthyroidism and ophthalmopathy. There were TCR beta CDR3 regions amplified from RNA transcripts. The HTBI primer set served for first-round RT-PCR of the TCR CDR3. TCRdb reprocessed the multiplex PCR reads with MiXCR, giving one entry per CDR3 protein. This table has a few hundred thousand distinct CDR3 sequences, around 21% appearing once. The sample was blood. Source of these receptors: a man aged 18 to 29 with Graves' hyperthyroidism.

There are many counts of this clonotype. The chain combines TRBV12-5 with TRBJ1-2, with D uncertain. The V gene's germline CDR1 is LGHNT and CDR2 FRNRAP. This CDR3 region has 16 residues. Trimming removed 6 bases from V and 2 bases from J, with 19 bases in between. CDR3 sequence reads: CASGHGRAESNYGYTF. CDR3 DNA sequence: TGTGCTAGTGGCCACGGCCGGGCCGAATCAAACTATGGCTACACCTTC.

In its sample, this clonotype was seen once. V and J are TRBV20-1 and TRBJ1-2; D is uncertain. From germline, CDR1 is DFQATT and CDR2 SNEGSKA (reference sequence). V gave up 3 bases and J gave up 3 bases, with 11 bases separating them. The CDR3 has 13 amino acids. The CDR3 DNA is TGCAGTGCTAGGGACGGGGATCACTATGGCTACACCTTC. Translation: CSARDGDHYGYTF.

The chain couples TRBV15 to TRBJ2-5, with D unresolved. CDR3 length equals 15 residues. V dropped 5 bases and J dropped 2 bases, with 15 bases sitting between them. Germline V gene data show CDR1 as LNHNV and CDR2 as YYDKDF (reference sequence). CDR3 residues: CATSLPPTVQETQYF. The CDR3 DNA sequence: TGTGCCACCAGCCTTCCCCCCACAGTTCAAGAGACCCAGTACTTC.

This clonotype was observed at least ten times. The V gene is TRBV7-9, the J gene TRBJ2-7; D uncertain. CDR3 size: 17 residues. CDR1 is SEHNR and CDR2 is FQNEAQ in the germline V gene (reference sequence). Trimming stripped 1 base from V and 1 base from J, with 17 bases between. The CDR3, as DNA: TGTGCCAGCAGCTTAGGTGGGTGGGATCTTTTGTCCTACGAGCAGTACTTC. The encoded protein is CASSLGGWDLLSYEQYF.

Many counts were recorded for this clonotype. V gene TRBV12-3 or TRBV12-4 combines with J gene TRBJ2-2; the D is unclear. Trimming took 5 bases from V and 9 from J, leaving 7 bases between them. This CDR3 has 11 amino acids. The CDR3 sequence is CASSISRELFF. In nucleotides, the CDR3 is TGTGCCAGCAGTATCAGTCGGGAGCTGTTTTTT.

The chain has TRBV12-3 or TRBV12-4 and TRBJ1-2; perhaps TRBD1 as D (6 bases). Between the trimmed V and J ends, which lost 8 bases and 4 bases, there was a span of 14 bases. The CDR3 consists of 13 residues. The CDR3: CASRSGTSYGYTF. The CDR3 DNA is TGTGCCAGCCGGTCCGGGACAAGCTATGGCTACACCTTC.

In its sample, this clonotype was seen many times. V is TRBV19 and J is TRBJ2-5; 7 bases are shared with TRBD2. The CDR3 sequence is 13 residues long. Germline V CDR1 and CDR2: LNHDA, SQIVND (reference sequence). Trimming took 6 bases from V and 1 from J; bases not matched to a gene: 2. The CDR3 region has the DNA TGTGCCAGTAGCGGGGGGACCCAAGAGACCCAGTACTTC. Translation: CASSGGTQETQYF.

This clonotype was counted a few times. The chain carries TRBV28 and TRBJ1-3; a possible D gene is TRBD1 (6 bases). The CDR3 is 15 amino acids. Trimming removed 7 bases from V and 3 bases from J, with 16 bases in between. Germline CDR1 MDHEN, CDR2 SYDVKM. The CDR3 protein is CASNNQGRYGNTIYF. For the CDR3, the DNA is TGTGCCAGCAATAATCAGGGGCGGTATGGAAACACCATATATTTT.

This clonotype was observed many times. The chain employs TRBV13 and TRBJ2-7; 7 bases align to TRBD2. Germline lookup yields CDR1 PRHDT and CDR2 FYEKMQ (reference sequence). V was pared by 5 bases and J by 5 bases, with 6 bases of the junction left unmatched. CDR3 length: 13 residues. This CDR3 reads CASSQNRGDEQYF. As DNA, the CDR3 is TGTGCCAGCAGCCAAAATCGGGGGGACGAGCAGTACTTC.

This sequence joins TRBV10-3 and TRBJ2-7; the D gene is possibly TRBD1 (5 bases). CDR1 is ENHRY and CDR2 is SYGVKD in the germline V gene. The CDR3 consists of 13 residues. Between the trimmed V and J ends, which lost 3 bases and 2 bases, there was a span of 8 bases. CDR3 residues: CAISEGEPYEQYF. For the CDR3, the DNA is TGTGCCATCAGTGAAGGGGAACCCTACGAGCAGTACTTC.

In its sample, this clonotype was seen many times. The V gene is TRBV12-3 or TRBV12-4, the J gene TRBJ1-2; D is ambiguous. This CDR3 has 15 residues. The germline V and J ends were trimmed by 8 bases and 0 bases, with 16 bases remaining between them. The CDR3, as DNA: TGTGCCAGCGGATCGACGGCCCCAGCTAACTATGGCTACACCTTC. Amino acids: CASGSTAPANYGYTF.

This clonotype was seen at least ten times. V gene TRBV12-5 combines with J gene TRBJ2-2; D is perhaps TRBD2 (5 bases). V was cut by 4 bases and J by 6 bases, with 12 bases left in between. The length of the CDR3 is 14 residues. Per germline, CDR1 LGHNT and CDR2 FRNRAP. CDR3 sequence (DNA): TGTGCTAGTGGTTCCCACCGAGGGCCCGGGGAGCTGTTTTTT. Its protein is CASGSHRGPGELFF.

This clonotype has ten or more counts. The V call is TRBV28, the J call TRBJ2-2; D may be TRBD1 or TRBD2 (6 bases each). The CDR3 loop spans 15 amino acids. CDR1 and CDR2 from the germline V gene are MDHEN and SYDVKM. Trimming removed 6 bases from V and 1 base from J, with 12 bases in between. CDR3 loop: CASSQGTLNTGELFF. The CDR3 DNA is TGTGCCAGCAGCCAGGGGACTCTGAACACCGGGGAGCTGTTTTTT.

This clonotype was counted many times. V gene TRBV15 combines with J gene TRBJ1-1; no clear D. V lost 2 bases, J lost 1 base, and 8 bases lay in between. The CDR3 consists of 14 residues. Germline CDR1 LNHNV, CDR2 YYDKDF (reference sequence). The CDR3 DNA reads TGTGCCACCAGCAGAATACTCTGGAACACTGAAGCTTTCTTT. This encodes CATSRILWNTEAFF.

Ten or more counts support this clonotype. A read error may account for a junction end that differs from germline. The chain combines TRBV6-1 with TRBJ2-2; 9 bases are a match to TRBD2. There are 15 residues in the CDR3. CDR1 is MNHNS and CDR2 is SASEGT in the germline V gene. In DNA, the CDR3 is TGTGCCAGCCGAAGCGGGGGGCCGAAGACCGGGGAGCTGTTTTTT. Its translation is CASRSGGPKTGELFF.

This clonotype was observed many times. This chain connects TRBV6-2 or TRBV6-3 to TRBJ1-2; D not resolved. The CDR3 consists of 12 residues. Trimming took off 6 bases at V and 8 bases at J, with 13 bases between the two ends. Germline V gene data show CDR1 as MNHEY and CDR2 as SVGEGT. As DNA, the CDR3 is TGTGCCAGCAGGGCGGAAGCCGGGGGCTACACCTTC. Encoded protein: CASRAEAGGYTF.

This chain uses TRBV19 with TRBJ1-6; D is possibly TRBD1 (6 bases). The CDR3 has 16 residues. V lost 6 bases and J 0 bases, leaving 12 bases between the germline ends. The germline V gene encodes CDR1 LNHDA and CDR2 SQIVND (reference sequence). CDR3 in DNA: TGTGCCAGTAGGCGGACAGTCAGCTCCTATAATTCACCCCTCCACTTT. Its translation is CASRRTVSSYNSPLHF.

CDR3 coding DNA: TGTGCCAGCAGCCCCAGGGTTGCGAACACTGAAGCTTTCTTT. Protein sequence: CASSPRVANTEAFF. The chain links TRBV11-2 to TRBJ1-1; maybe TRBD1 (5 bases). Trimming shortened V by 5 bases and J by 1 base, and 11 bases separated the two germline ends. This CDR3 is 14 amino acids long. Germline V CDR1 and CDR2: SGHAT, FQNNGV.

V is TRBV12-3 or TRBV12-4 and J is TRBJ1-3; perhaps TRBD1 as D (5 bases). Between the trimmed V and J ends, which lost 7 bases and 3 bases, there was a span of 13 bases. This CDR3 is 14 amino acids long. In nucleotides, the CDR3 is TGTGCCAGCATGCAGGGTCCTGGTGGAAACACCATATATTTT. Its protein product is CASMQGPGGNTIYF.

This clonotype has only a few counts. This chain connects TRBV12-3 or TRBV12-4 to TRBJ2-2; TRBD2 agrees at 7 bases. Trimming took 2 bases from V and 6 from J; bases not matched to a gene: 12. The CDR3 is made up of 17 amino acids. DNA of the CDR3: TGTGCCAGCAGTTTAATGGCCGGACCGGGGAGGGCCGGGGAGCTGTTTTTT. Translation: CASSLMAGPGRAGELFF.

The CDR3 region is CATSGADPWERETQYF. The CDR3 DNA reads as TGTGCCACCAGTGGAGCTGACCCCTGGGAACGGGAGACCCAGTACTTC. The chain carries TRBV24-1 and TRBJ2-5; D not resolved. The CDR3 runs 16 residues. Germline-derived CDR1 and CDR2 are KGHDR and SFDVKD. The V end lost 5 bases, the J end lost 5 bases, and 20 bases lay between the germline ends.